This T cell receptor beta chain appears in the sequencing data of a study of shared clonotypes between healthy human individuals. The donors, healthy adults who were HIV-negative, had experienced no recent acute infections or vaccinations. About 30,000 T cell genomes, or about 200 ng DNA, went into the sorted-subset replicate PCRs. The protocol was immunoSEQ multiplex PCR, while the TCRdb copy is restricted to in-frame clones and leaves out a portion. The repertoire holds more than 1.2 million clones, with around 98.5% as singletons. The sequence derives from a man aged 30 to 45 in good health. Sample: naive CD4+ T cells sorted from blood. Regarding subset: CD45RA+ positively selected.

CDR3 sequence reads: CASSQSSGRGYIQYF. The CDR3 bases are TGTGCCAGCAGCCAAAGTAGCGGGAGAGGGTACATTCAGTACTTC. The V call is TRBV14, the J call TRBJ2-4, with 9 bases that match TRBD2. V shed 2 bases, J shed 8 bases, and the junction held 7 bases outside the gene matches. The germline gives CDR1 SGHDN, CDR2 FVKESK. CDR3 length: 15 residues.